This T cell receptor (beta chain) is from a study of T cells expressing NK-cell markers (dated by TCRdb to 2018 to 2020). Background on the whole study: Under ten donors provided sorted CD3+CD56+NKG2C+, CD3+CD56+NKG2C- and CD3+CD56-NKG2C+ T-cell subsets, whose TCR beta-chain repertoires were profiled. Among the eight sequenced donors, only one was HCMV-seronegative, while the other seven were HCMV-seropositive. Randomly selected healthy volunteers, three men and five women, were used as the eight sequenced donors. Illumina HiSeq 2000/2500, MiSeq or NextSeq was used to sequence libraries as 2 x 150 bp reads.

A commercial ELISA kit detecting HCMV-specific IgG in serum was used to determine HCMV serostatus. Peripheral blood mononuclear cells were isolated from blood by Ficoll density gradient centrifugation. These reads were obtained on an Illumina HiSeq 2000. TCR beta cDNA libraries were prepared using 5'RACE template switching, which introduced a universal primer site and unique molecular identifiers. Synthesis of cDNA was primed from the TCR beta constant segment and was followed by two consecutive PCR amplification steps. For the original study's pipeline: MIGEC was used to demultiplex reads and group reads by UMI, and MiTCR was used to assemble and quantify clonotypes. To exclude erroneous sequences, any TCR cDNA sequence not supported by at least two reads was discarded. The tcR package was used for downstream repertoire analysis, with clonotypes matched between fractions based on CDR3 nucleotide sequence plus V segment. Antigen specificity was annotated against VDJdb with VDJmatch, allowing one amino acid substitution in CDR3. TCRdb reprocessed the reads and provides one entry for every CDR3 protein sequence; no DNA is given. TCRdb, not the original authors, processed these V and J calls. The sample's table covers 120,000 to 150,000 distinct CDR3 sequences. Of the sample, more than 10% falls within the top ten clones.

What the authors observed across the whole study: Those dominant clonotypes were again the most abundant among CD3+CD56-NKG2C+ cells in four donors, at about 25-60.1%. For roughly 6 donors, the dominant CD3+CD56+NKG2C+ clonotypes were among the top 10 CD8+ clonotypes and accounted for about 1.0-7.0% of CD8+ T cells. Whether the expanded NKG2C-expressing T cell clones were specific for HCMV antigens remained unclear.

CDR1 and CDR2 were assigned from the germline V gene (reference sequence) as LNHNV and YYDKDF. The CDR3, from cysteine to phenylalanine, totals 16 residues. No DNA sequence was recorded. As regards this clonotype: Its antigen remains undetermined.

The chain couples TRBV15 to TRBJ2-3; TCRdb selects TRBD1, and the lack of DNA leaves this call unchecked. What was sequenced was blood T cells: a sorted CD56 or NKG2C T cell subset, CD4+ or CD8+ T cells, or bulk PBMC T cells (not recorded which). The origin of this receptor is a man aged 18 to 30 in good health. Donor details come from another sample of the same person, matched by shared clones. CDR3 sequence: CATSSSDRTFTDTQYF.